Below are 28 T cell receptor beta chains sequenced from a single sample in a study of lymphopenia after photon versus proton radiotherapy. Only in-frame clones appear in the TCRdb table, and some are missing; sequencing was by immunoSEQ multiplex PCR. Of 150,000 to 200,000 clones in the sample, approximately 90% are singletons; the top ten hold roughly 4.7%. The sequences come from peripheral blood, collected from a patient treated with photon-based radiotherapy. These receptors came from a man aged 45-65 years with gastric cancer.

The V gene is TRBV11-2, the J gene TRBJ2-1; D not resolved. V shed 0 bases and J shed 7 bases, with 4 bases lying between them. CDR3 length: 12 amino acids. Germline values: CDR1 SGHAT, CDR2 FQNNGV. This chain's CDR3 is CASSLDRNEQFF. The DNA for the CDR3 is TGTGCCAGCAGCTTAGATAGGAATGAGCAGTTCTTC.

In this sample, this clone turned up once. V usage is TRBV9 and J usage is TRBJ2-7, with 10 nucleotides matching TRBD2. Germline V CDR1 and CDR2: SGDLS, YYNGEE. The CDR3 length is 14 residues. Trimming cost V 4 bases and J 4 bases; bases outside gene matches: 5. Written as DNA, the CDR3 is TGTGCCAGCAGCACAGGACTAGCGGCGTACGAGCAGTACTTC. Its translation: CASSTGLAAYEQYF.

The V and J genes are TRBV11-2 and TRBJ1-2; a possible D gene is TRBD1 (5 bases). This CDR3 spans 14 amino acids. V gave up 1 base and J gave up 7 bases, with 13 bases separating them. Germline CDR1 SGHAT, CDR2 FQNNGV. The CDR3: CASSLGWGPAGYTF. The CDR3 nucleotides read TGTGCCAGCAGCTTAGGGTGGGGACCTGCTGGCTACACCTTC.

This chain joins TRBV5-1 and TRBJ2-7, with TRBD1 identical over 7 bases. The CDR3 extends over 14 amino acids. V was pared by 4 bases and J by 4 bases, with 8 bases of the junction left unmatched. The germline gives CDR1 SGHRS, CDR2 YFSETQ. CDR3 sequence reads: CASSTLGQRYEQYF. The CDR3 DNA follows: TGCGCCAGCAGCACCCTGGGACAGAGATACGAGCAGTACTTC.

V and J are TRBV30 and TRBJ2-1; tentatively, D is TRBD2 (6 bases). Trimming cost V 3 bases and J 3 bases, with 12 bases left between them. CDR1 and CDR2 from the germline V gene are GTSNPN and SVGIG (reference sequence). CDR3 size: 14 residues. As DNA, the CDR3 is TGTGCCTGGAGGACAGCGGGCCACTACAATGAGCAGTTCTTC. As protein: CAWRTAGHYNEQFF. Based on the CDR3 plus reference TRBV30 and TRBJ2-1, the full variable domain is SQTIHQWPATLVQPVGSPLSLECTVEGTSNPNLYWYRQAAGRGLQLLFYSVGIGQISSEVPQNLSASRPQDRQFILSSKKLLLSDSGFYLCAWRTAGHYNEQFFGPGTRLTVL.

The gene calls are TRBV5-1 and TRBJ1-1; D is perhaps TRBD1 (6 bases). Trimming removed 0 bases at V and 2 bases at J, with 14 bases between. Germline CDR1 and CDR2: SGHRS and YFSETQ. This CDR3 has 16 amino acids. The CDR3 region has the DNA TGCGCCAGCAGCTTGGAACCCGCAGGGGCAAACACTGAAGCTTTCTTT. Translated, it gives CASSLEPAGANTEAFF.

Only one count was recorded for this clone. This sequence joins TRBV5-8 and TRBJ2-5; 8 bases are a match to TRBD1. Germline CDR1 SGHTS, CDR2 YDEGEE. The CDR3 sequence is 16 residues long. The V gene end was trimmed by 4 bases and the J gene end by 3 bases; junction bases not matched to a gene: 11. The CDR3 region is CASSPPGQAAEETQYF. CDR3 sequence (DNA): TGTGCCAGCAGCCCCCCGGGACAGGCTGCCGAAGAGACCCAGTACTTC.

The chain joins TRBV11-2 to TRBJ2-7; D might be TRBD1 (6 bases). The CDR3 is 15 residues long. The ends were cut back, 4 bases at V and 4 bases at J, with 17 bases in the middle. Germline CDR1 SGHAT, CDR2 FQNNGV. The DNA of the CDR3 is TGTGCCAGCAGCTACACAGGGAAGAGAAAGTACGAGCAGTACTTC. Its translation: CASSYTGKRKYEQYF.

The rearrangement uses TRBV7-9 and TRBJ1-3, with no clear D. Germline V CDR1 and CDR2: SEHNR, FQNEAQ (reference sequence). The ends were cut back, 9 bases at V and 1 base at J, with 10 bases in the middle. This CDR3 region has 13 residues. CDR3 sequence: CASRTGSGNTIYF. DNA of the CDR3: TGTGCCAGTAGGACGGGGTCTGGAAACACCATATATTTT.

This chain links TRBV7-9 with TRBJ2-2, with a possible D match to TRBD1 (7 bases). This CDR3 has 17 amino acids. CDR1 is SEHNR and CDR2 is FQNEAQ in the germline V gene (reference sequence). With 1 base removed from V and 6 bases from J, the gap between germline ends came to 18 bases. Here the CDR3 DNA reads TGTGCCAGCAGCTTAGAGCAGGGGGGACTCCGTCCCGGGGAGCTGTTTTTT. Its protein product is CASSLEQGGLRPGELFF.

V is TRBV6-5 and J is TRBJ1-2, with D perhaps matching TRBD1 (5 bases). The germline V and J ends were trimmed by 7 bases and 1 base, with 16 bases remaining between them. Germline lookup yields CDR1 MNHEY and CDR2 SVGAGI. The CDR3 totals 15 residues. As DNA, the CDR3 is TGTGCCAGCATTCCAACGGGACGGAGTAACTATGGCTACACCTTC. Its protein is CASIPTGRSNYGYTF.

The DNA of the CDR3 is TGTGCCAGCAGCGGAGGACAGGGCTGGGAGACCCAGTACTTC. It is translated as CASSGGQGWETQYF. V usage is TRBV7-9 and J usage is TRBJ2-5, with 8 bases fitting TRBD1. The CDR3 sequence is 14 residues long. J was trimmed by 5 bases and V by 5 bases; bases with no gene match: 7. The germline V gene has CDR1 SEHNR and CDR2 FQNEAQ (reference sequence). The full variable domain, in which reference TRBV7-9 and TRBJ2-5 provide the parts outside the CDR3, is DTGVSQNPRHKITKRGQNVTFRCDPISEHNRLYWYRQTLGQGPEFLTYFQNEAQLEKSRLLSDRFSAERPKGSFSTLEIQRTEQGDSAMYLCASSGGQGWETQYFGPGTRLLVL.

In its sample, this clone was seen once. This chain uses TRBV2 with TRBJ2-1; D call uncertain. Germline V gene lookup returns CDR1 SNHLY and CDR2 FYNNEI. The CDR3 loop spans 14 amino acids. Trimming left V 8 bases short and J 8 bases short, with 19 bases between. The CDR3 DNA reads TGTGCCAGCCTCAGTGGGTACCAAACCTATGAGCAGTTCTTC. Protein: CASLSGYQTYEQFF.

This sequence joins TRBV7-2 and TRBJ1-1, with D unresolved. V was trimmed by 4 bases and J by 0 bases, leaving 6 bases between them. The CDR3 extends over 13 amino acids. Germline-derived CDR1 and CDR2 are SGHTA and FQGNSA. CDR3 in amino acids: CASSSGLNTEAFF. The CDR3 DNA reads TGTGCCAGCAGCTCGGGCTTGAACACTGAAGCTTTCTTT. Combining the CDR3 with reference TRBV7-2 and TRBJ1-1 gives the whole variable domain GAGVSQSPSNKVTEKGKDVELRCDPISGHTALYWYRQSLGQGLEFLIYFQGNSAPDKSGLPSDRFSAERTGGSVSTLTIQRTQQEDSAVYLCASSSGLNTEAFFGQGTRLTVV.

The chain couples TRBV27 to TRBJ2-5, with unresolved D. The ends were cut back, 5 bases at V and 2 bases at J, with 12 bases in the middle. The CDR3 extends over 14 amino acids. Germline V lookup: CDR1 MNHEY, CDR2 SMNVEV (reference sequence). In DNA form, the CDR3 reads TGTGCCAGCAGTCCCCTTCAGGCGCAAGAGACCCAGTACTTC. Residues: CASSPLQAQETQYF.

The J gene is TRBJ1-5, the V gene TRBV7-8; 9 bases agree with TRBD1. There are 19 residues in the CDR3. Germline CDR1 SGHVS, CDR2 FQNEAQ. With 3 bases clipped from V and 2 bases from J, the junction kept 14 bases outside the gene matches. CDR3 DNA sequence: TGTGCCAGCAGCTTGGGGATCGGGACAGGGCACCGCCGCAATCAGCCCCAGCATTTT. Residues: CASSLGIGTGHRRNQPQHF.

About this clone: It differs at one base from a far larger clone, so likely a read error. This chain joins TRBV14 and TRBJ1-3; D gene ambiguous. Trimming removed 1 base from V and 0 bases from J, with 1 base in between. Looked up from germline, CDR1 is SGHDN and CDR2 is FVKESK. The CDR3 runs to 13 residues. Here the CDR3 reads CASSQVSGNTIYF. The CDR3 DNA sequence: TGTGCCAGCAGCCAAGTCTCTGGAAACACCATATATTTT.

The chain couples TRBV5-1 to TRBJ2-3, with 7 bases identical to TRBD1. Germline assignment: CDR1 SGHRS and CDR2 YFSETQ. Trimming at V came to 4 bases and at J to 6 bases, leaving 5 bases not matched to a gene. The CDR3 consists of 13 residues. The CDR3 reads CASSPGQTDTQYF. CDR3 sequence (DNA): TGCGCCAGCAGCCCGGGACAGACGGATACGCAGTATTTT.

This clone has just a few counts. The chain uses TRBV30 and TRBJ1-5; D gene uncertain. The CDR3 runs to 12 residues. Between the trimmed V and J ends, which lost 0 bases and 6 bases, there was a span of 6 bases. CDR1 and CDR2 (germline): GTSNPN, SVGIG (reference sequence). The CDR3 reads CAWSVGAQPQHF. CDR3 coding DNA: TGTGCCTGGAGTGTGGGTGCTCAGCCCCAGCATTTT.

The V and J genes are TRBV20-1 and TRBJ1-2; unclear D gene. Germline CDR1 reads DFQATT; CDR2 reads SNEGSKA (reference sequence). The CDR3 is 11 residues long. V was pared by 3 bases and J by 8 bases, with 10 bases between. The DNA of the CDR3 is TGCAGTGCTAGGCCACTGTGGGGCTACACCTTC. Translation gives CSARPLWGYTF.

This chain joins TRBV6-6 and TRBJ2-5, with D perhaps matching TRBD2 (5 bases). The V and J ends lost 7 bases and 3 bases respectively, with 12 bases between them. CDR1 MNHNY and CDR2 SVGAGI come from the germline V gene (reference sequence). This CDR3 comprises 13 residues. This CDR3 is CASTYWGEETQYF. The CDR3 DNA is TGTGCCAGCACCTACTGGGGAGAAGAGACCCAGTACTTC.

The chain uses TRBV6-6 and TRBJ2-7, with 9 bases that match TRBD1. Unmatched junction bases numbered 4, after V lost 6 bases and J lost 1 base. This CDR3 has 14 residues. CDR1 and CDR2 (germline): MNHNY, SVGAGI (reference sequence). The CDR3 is CASRPGTGSYEQYF. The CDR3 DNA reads TGTGCCAGCAGACCCGGGACAGGGTCCTACGAGCAGTACTTC.

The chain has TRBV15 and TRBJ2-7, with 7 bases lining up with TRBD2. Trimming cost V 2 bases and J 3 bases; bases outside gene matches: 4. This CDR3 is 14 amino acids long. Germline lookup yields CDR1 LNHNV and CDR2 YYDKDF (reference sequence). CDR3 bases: TGTGCCACCAGCAGACTCGCGGGAGTCTACGAGCAGTACTTC. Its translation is CATSRLAGVYEQYF. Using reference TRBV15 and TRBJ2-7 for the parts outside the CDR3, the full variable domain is DAMVIQNPRYQVTQFGKPVTLSCSQTLNHNVMYWYQQKSSQAPKLLFHYYDKDFNNEADTPDNFQSRRPNTSFCFLDIRSPGLGDTAMYLCATSRLAGVYEQYFGPGTRLTVT.

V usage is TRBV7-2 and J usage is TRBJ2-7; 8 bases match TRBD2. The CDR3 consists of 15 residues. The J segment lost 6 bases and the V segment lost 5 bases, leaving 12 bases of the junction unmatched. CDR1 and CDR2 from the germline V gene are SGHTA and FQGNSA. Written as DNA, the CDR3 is TGTGCCAGCAGCCCGCCGGGACTAGGGGCGGTCGAGCAGTACTTC. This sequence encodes CASSPPGLGAVEQYF.

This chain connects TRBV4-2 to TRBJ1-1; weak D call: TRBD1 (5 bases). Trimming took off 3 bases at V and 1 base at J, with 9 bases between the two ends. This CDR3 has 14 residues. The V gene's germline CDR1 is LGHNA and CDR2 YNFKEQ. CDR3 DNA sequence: TGTGCCAGCAGCCAGATGACAGCGAACACTGAAGCTTTCTTT. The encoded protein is CASSQMTANTEAFF.

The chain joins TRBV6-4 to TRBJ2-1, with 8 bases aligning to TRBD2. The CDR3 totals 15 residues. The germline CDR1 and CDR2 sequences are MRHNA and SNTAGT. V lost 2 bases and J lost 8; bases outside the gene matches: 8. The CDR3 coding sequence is TGTGCCAGCAGTGACGGGGGACTAGGCTTCCATGAGCAGTTCTTC. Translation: CASSDGGLGFHEQFF.

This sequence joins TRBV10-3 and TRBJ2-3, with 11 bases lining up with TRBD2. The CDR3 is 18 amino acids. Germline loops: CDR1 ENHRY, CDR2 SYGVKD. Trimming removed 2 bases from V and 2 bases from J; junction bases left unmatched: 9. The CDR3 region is CAISEKGLAGGVTDTQYF. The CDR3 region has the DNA TGTGCCATCAGTGAGAAGGGGCTAGCGGGAGGCGTCACAGATACGCAGTATTTT.

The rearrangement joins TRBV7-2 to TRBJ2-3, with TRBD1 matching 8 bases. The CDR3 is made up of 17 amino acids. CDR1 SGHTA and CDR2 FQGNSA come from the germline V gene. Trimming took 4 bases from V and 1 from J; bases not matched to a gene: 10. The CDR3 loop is CASSYRTGRKGTDTQYF. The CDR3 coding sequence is TGTGCCAGCAGCTACCGGACAGGGCGAAAGGGCACAGATACGCAGTATTTT.